These T cell receptor beta chains were read from a single sample in a study of T cell changes during pregnancy in multiple sclerosis. Generated by immunoSEQ multiplex PCR, the TCRdb table keeps only in-frame clones and is missing some. The sample carries some 20,000 clones, 70% to 90% recorded once. The sequencing used CD8+ T cells from peripheral blood mononuclear cells, collected in the second trimester of pregnancy. The receptors were sampled from a female donor in good health, enrolled as a control in a pregnancy study. CDR3s include the opening cysteine and the closing phenylalanine or tryptophan. D genes are given only for firm matches. Size is stated for part of the rows, as once, few or many counts, or as a class when the clone is expanded.

TRBJ2-7 . once TRBV11-2 TGTGCCAGCAGCTTAGATCAGTGGCGGGTGATCTCCTACGAGCAGTACTTC CASSLDQWRVISYEQYF
TRBJ2-1 . once TRBV4-3 TGCGCCAGCAGCCAAGAATCCAACAATGAGCAGTTCTTC CASSQESNNEQFF
TRBJ2-7 . . TRBV5-1 TGCGCCAGCAGCTCTTATGGGTACAGTGCAAACCCCTCCTACGAGCAGTACTTC CASSSYGYSANPSYEQYF
TRBJ2-3 TRBD2 . TRBV2 TGTGCCAGCATTAAAACTAGCGGGAGTAGGAGGGATACGCAGTATTTT CASIKTSGSRRDTQYF
TRBJ2-3 TRBD2 . TRBV28 TGTGCCAGCAATCTACTAGCGACTAGCACAGATACGCAGTATTTT CASNLLATSTDTQYF
TRBJ2-3 TRBD2 . TRBV28 TGTGCCAGCAGCTCTGGACTAGCGGGAGTCGGGGATACGCAGTATTTT CASSSGLAGVGDTQYF
TRBJ1-4 TRBD1 . TRBV4-3 TGCGCCAGCAGCCAAGGTTTGGACAGGACTGAAAAACTGTTTTTT CASSQGLDRTEKLFF
TRBJ2-1 TRBD2 . TRBV6-1 TGTGCCAGCACAGGTCTAGCGGAGTACAATGAGCAGTTCTTC CASTGLAEYNEQFF
TRBJ2-7 . . TRBV27 TGTGCCAGCAGTCCTCTCGGTGAAGAGCAGTACTTC CASSPLGEEQYF
TRBJ2-7 . . TRBV5-6 TGTGCCAGCAGCTTGAGACAGAGCAACGAGCAGTACTTC CASSLRQSNEQYF
TRBJ2-2 . . TRBV29-1 TGCAGCGGGACAGTCACGAACACCGGGGAGCTGTTTTTT CSGTVTNTGELFF
TRBJ2-7 . once TRBV29-1 TGCAGCGTTGAAGGGCAGGGCTACGAGCAGTACTTC CSVEGQGYEQYF
TRBJ2-3 . . TRBV9 TGTGCCAGCAGCCCCCATCTAAACACAGATACGCAGTATTTT CASSPHLNTDTQYF
TRBJ1-6 . . TRBV27 TGTGCCAGCAGTCTAGTCGCGGGACTAAATTCACCCCTCCACTTT CASSLVAGLNSPLHF
TRBJ2-1 TRBD1 . TRBV10-3 TGTGCCATCAGTGAGGACAGGGTAACGTGGTACAATGAGCAGTTCTTC CAISEDRVTWYNEQFF
TRBJ2-3 TRBD2 . TRBV6-4 TGTGCCAGCGCCTCCGGGACTAGACACACAGATACGCAGTATTTT CASASGTRHTDTQYF
TRBJ1-5 . . TRBV2 TGTGCCAGCAGTCCAGGGGCGCATAGCAATCAGCCCCAGCATTTT CASSPGAHSNQPQHF
TRBJ2-7 . once TRBV29-1 TGCAGCGTCGGGAGACGCTACGAGCAGTACTTC CSVGRRYEQYF
TRBJ2-3 . . TRBV7-9 TGTGCCAGCAGCCCCGTCAGGGTGGGCACAGATACGCAGTATTTT CASSPVRVGTDTQYF
TRBJ1-2 . . TRBV6-5 TGTGCCAGCAGCTCCGGGGGTGGCTACACCTTC CASSSGGGYTF
TRBJ2-1 TRBD2 . TRBV19 TGTGCCAGTAGCGACCACCCTAGCGGGAGAATCGATGAGCAGTTCTTC CASSDHPSGRIDEQFF